This TCR beta chain comes out of a study of beta chain features in type 1 diabetes. Points from the study as a whole: The cDNA sequencing approach could over-represent high-TCR-expressing cells. The naive, central memory and Treg TCRB repertoires looked more alike in patients than they did in healthy donors. At VDJ recombination sites, type 1 diabetes patients had fewer insertions and more deleted nucleotides.

In the case of this clone: Antigen unknown.

The sequenced template was cDNA made from the entire isolated RNA. TCRdb's copy holds only in-frame clones and misses some; the assay was immunoSEQ multiplex PCR. This sample has just under 150,000 clones; about 10% occur once, and the top ten carry roughly 1.4%. The V segment lost 5 bases and the J segment 7 bases; nucleotides outside the gene matches: 6. Germline values: CDR1 SGHVS, CDR2 FQNEAQ. The CDR3 totals 14 residues. Naive, central memory, regulatory and stem cell-like memory cells within the CD4+ compartment were sorted using CD45RO/CCR7/CD25/CD127/CD95/CD27. Sequenced material: naive CD4+ T cells from blood. This chain links TRBV7-8 with TRBJ2-7, with 12 nucleotides matching TRBD1. This sequence was found in a man younger than 35 in good health. CDR3: CASSEGQGAGEQYF. CDR3 DNA: TGTGCCAGCAGCGAGGGACAGGGGGCCGGTGAGCAGTACTTC.